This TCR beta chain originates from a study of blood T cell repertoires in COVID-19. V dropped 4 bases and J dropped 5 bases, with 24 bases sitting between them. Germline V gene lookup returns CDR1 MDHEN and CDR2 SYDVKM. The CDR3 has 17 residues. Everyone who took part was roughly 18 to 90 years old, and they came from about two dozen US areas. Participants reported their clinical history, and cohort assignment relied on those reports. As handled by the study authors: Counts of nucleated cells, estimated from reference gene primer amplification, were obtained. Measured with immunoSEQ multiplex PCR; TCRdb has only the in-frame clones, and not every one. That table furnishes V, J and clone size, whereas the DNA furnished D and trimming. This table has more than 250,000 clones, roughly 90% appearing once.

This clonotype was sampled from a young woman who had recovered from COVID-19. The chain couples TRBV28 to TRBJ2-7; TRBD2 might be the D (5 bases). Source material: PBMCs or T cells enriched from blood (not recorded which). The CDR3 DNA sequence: TGTGCCAGCAGTTCAAACCTCCTCGAGGGCCTCGGGGACGAGCAGTACTTC. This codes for CASSSNLLEGLGDEQYF. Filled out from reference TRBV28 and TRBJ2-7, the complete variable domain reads DVKVTQSSRYLVKRTGEKVFLECVQDMDHENMFWYRQDPGLGLRLIYFSYDVKMKEKGDIPEGYSVSREKKERFSLILESASTNQTSMYLCASSSNLLEGLGDEQYFGPGTRLTVT.